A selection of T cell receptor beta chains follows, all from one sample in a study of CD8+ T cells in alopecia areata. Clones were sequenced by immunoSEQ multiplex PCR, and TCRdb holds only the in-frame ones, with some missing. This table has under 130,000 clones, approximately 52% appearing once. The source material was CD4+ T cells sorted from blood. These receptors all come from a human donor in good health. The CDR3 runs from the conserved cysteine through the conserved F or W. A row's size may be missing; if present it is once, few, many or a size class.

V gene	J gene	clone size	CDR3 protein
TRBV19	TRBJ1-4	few	CASSISRDEKLFF
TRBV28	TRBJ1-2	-	CASSLLSAYGYTF
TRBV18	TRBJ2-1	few	CASSPPSGDNEQFF
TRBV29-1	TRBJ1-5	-	CSVGDRDQPQHF
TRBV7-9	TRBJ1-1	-	CASSQQGLNTEAFF
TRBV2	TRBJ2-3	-	CASSSLARPPDTQYF
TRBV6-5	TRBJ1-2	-	CASSKGYGYTF
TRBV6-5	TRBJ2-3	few	CASKGTSTDTQYF
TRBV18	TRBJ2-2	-	CASSPPGLANTGELFF
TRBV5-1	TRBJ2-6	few	CASSLLMSGVTGANVLTF
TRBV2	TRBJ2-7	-	CASSERRALRSYEQYF
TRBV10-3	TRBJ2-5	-	CAISDARQDQETQYF
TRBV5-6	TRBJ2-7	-	CASSFPLGGSYEQYF
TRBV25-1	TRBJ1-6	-	CASSEVETNSPLHF
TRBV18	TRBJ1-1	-	CASSPPKYPLNAFF
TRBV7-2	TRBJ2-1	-	CASSLETGTSGGYNEQFF